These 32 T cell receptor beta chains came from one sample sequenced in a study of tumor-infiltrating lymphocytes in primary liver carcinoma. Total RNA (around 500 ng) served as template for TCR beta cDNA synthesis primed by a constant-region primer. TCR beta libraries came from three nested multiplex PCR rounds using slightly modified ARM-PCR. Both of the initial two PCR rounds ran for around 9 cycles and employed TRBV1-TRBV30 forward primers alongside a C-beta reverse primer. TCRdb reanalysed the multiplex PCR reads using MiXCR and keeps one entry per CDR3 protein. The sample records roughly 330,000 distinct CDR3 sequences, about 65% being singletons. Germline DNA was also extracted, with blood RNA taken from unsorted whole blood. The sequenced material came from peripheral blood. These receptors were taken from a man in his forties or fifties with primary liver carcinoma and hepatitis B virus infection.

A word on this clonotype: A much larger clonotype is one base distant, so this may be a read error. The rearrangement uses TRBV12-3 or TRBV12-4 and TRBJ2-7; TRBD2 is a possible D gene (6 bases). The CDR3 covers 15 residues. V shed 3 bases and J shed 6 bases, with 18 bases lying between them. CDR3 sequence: CASSFLQGGAVEQYF. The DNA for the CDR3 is TGTGCCAGCAGTTTCCTCCAAGGAGGGGCAGTCGAGCAGTACTTC.

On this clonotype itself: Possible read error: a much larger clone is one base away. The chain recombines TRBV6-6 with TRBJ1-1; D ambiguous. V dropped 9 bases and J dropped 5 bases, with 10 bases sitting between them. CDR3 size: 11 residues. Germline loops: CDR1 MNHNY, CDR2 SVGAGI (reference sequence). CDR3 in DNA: TGTGCCAGGCGACTGACAACTGAAGCTTTCTTT. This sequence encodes CARRLTTEAFF.

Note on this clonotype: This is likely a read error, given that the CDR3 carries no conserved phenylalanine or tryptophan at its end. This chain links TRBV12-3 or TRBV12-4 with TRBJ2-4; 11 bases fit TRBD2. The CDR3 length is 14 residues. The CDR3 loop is CASSFLAGGNIQYL. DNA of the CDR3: TGTGCCAGCAGTTTTTTAGCGGGAGGGAACATCCAGTACCTC.

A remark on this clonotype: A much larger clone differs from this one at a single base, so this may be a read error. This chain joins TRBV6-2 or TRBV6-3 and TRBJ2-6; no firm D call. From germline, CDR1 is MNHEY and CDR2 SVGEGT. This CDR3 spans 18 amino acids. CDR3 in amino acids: CASNYGYRNVAGANVLTF. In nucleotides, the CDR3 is TGTGCCAGCAATTACGGGTATCGTAATGTCGCTGGGGCCAACGTCCTGACTTTC.

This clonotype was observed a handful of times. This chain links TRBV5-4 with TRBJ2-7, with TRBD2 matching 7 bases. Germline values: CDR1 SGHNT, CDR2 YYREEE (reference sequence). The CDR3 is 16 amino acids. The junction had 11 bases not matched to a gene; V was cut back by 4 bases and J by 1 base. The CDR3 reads CASSADRSGASYEQYF. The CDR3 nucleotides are TGTGCCAGCAGCGCCGATAGAAGCGGGGCTTCCTACGAGCAGTACTTC.

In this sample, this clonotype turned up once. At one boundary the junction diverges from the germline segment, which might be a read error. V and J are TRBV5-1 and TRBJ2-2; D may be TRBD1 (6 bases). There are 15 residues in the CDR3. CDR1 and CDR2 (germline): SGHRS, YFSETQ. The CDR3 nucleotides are TGCGCCAGCAGACCCCCAGGACAGAGCACCAGGGAGCTGTTTTTT. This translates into CASRPPGQSTRELFF.

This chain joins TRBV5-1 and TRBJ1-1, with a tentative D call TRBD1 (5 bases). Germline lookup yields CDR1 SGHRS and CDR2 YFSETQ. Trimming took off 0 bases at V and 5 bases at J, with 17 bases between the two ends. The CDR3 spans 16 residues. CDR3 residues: CASSLGFGRQGTEAFF. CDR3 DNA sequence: TGCGCCAGCAGCTTGGGATTCGGACGGCAGGGAACTGAAGCTTTCTTT.

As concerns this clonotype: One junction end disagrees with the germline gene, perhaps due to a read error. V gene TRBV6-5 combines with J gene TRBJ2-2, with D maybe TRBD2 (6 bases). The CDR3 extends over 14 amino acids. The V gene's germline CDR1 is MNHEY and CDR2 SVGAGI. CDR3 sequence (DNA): TGTACCAGTATGTGGTCTAGCGATACCGGGGAGCTGTTTTTT. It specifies CTSMWSSDTGELFF.

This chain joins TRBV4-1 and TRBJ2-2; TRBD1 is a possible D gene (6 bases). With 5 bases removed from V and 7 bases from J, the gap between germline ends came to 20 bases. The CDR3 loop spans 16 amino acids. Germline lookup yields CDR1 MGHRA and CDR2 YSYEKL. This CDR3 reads CASSIQVAGVGGELFF. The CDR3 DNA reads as TGCGCCAGCAGCATTCAAGTGGCAGGGGTCGGCGGGGAGCTGTTTTTT.

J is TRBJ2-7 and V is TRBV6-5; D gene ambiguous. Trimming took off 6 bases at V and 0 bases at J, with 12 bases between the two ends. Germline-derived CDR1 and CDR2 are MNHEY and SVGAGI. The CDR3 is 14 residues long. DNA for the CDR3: TGTGCCAGCAGGTTTCTCTCACCCTCCTACGAGCAGTACTTC. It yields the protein CASRFLSPSYEQYF.

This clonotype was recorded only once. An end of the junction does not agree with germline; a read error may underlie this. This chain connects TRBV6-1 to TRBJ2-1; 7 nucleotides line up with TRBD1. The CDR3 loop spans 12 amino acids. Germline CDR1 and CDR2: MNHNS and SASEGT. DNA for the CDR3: TGTGTCAGCAGACAGGGCGGGAATGAGCAGTTCTTC. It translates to CVSRQGGNEQFF.

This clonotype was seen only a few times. CDR3 sequence (DNA): TGTGCCATCAGTGAGTCGACCGGGCCCCAGCATTTT. Translating gives CAISESTGPQHF. The chain is built from TRBV10-3 and TRBJ1-5; no clear D gene. The CDR3 sequence is 12 residues long. The V gene's germline CDR1 is ENHRY and CDR2 SYGVKD. V lost 0 bases, J lost 9 bases, and 6 bases lay in between.

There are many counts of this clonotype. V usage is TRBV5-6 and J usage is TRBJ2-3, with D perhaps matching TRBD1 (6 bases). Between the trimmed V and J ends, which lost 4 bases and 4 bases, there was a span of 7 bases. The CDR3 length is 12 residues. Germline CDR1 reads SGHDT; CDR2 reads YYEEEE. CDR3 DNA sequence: TGTGCCAGCAGCACAGGGTCAGATACGCAGTATTTT. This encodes CASSTGSDTQYF.

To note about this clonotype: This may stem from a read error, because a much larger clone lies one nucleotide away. CDR3 coding DNA: TGCGCCAGCAGTGAGATCAGGGGGGAGCAGTTCTTC. Its protein is CASSEIRGEQFF. The chain joins TRBV10-2 to TRBJ2-1; 7 nucleotides line up with TRBD1. This CDR3 is 12 amino acids long. CDR1 and CDR2 from the germline V gene are WSHSY and SAAADI. V lost 2 bases, J lost 10 bases, and 2 bases stayed unmatched.

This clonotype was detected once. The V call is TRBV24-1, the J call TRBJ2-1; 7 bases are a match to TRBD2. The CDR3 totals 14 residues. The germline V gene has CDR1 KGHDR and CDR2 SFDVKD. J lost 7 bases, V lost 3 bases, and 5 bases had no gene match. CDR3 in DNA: TGTGCCACCAGTGATGGCGGGAGTATAAATGAGCAGTTCTTC. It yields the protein CATSDGGSINEQFF.

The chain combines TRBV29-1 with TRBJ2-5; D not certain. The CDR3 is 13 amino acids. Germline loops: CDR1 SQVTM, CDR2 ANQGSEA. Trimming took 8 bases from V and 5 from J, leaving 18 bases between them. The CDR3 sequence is CSNGRFPVETQYF. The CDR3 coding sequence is TGCAGCAATGGCCGGTTTCCTGTGGAGACCCAGTACTTC. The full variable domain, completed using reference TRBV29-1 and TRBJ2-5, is SAVISQKPSRDICQRGTSLTIQCQVDSQVTMMFWYRQQPGQSLTLIATANQGSEATYESGFVIDKFPISRPNLTFSTLTVSNMSPEDSSIYLCSNGRFPVETQYFGPGTRLLVL.

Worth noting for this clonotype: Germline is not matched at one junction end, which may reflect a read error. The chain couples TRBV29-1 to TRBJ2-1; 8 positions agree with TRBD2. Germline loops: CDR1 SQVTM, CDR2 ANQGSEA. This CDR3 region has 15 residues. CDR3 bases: TGCAGCGTTGAAGGGGAGACTAGCGCTGAGTATGAGCAGTCCTTC. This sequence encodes CSVEGETSAEYEQSF.

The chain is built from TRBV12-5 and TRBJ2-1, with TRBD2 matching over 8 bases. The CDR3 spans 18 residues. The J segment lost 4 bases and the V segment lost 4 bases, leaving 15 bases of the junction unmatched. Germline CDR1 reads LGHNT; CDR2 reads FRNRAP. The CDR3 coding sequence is TGTGCTAGTGGTTCCGGGACTAGTGGTCCAAGTGGATACAATGAGCAGTTCTTC. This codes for CASGSGTSGPSGYNEQFF.

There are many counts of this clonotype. CDR3 nucleotides: TGTGCCAGCAGCATCCGGGACATAAGCAATCAGCCCCAGCATTTT. This codes for CASSIRDISNQPQHF. J is TRBJ1-5 and V is TRBV12-3 or TRBV12-4, with D possibly being TRBD1 (6 bases). Trimming left V 6 bases short and J 1 base short, with 13 bases between. The length of the CDR3 is 15 residues.

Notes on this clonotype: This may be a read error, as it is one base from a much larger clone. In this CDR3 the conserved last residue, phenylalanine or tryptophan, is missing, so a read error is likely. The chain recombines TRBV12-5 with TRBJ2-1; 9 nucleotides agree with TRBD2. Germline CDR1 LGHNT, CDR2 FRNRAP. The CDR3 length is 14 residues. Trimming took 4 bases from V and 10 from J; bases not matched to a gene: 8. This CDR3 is CASGWGLAEQEQFL. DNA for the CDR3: TGTGCTAGTGGTTGGGGACTAGCCGAACAGGAGCAGTTCCTC.

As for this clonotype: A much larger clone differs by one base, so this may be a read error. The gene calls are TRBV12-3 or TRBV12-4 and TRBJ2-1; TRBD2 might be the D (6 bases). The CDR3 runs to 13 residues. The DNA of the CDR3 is TGTGCCGGCAGGTTCATAGCGGAGGGTGAGCAGTTCTTC. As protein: CAGRFIAEGEQFF.

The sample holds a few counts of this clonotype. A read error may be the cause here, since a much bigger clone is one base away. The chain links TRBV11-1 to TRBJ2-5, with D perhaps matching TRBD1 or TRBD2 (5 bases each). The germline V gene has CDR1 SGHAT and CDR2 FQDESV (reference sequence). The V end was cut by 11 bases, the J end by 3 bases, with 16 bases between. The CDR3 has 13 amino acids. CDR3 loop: CAGGFQGEETQYF. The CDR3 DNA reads TGTGCCGGCGGGTTCCAGGGAGAAGAGACCCAGTACTTC.

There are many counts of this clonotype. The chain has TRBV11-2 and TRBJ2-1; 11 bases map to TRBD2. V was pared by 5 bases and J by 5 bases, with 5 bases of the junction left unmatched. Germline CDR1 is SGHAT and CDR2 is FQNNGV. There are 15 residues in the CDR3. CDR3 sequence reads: CASSQTSGSHNEQFF. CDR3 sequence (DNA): TGTGCCAGCAGCCAAACTAGCGGGAGCCACAATGAGCAGTTCTTC.

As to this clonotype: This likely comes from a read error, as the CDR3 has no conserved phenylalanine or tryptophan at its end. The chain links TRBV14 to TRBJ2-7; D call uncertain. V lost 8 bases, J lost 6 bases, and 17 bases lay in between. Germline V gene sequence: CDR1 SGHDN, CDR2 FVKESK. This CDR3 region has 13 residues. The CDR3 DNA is TGTGCCAGCGGCCGATCTGAGTGGGGCGAGCAGTACATC. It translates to CASGRSEWGEQYI.

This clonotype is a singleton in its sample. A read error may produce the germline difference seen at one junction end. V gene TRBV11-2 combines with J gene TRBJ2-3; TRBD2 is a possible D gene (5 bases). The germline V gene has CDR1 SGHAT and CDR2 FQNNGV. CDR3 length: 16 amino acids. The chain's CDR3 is CASGPGVAIKTDTRYF. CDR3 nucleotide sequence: TGTGCCAGCGGCCCTGGGGTAGCGATTAAAACAGATACGCGGTATTTT.

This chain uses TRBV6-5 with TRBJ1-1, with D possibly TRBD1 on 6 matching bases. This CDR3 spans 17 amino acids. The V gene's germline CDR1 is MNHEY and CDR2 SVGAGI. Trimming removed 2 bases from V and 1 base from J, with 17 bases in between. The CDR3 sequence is CASSYTAGRGRNTEAFF. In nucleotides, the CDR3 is TGTGCCAGCAGTTACACCGCGGGCAGGGGCCGGAACACTGAAGCTTTCTTT.

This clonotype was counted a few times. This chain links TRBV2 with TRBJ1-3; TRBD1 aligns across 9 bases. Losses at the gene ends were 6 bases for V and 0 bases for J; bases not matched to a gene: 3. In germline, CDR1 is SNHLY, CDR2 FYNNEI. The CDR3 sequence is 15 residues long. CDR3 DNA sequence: TGTGCCAGCAGGACAGGGGGACTCTCTGGAAACACCATATATTTT. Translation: CASRTGGLSGNTIYF. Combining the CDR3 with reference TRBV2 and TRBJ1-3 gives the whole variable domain EPEVTQTPSHQVTQMGQEVILRCVPISNHLYFYWYRQILGQKVEFLVSFYNNEISEKSEIFDDQFSVERPDGSNFTLKIRSTKLEDSAMYFCASRTGGLSGNTIYFGEGSWLTVV.

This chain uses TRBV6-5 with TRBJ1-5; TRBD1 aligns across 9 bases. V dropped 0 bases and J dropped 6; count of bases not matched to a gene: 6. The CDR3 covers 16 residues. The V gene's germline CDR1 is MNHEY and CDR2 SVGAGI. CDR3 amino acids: CASSYSGQGRPQPQHF. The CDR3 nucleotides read TGTGCCAGCAGTTACTCGGGACAGGGTCGTCCTCAGCCCCAGCATTTT.

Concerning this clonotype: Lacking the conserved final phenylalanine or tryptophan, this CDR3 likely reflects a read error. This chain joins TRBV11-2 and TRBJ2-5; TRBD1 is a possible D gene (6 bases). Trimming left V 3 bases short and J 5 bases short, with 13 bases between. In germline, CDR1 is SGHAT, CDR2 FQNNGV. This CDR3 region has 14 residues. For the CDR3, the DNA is TGTGCCAGCAGCTTTACGACAGGCTTTGAGACCCAGTACCTC. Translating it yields CASSFTTGFETQYL.

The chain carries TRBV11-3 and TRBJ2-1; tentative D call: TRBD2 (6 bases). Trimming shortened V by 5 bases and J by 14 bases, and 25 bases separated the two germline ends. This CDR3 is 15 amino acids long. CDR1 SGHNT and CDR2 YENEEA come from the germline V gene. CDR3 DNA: TGTGCCAGCAGCACCGGTGGGGTGAGCAATGAGCGGGAGTTCTTC. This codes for CASSTGGVSNEREFF. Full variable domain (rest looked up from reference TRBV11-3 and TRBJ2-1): EAGVVQSPRYKIIEKKQPVAFWCNPISGHNTLYWYLQNLGQGPELLIRYENEEAVDDSQLPKDRFSAERLKGVDSTLKIQPAELGDSAVYLCASSTGGVSNEREFFGPGTRLTVL.

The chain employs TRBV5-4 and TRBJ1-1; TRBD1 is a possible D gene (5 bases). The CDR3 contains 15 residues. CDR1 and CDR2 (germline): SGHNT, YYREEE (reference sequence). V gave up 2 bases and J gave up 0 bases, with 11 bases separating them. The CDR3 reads CASSFRGPMNTEAFF. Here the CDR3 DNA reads TGTGCCAGCAGCTTCCGGGGACCAATGAACACTGAAGCTTTCTTT. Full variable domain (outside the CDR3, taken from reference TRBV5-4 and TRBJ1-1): ETGVTQSPTHLIKTRGQQVTLRCSSQSGHNTVSWYQQALGQGPQFIFQYYREEENGRGNFPPRFSGLQFPNYSSELNVNALELDDSALYLCASSFRGPMNTEAFFGQGTRLTVV.

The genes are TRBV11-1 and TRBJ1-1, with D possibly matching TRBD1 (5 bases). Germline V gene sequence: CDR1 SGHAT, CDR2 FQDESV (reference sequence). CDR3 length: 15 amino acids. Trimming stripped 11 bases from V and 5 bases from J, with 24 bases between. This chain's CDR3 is CAGNPGTSRLTEAFF. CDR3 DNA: TGTGCCGGCAATCCCGGGACCTCGAGACTAACTGAAGCTTTCTTT.